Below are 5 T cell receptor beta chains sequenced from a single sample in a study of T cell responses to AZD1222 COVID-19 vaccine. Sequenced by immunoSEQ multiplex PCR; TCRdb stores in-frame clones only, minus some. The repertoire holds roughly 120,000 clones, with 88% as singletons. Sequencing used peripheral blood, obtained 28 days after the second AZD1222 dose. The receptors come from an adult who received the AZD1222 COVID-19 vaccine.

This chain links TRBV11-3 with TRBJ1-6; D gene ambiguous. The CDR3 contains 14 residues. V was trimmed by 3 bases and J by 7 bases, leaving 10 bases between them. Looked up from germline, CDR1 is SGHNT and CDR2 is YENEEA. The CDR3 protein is CASSLGSSNSPLHF. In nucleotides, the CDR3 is TGTGCCAGCAGCTTGGGTTCGTCCAATTCACCCCTCCACTTT. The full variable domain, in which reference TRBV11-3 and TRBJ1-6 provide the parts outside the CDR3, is EAGVVQSPRYKIIEKKQPVAFWCNPISGHNTLYWYLQNLGQGPELLIRYENEEAVDDSQLPKDRFSAERLKGVDSTLKIQPAELGDSAVYLCASSLGSSNSPLHFGNGTRLTVT.

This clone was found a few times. The CDR3 sequence: CASSLAGSLAKRTPYEQYF. CDR3 bases: TGTGCCAGCAGCTTAGCGGGATCCCTAGCGAAACGCACCCCCTACGAGCAGTACTTC. The V call is TRBV11-1, the J call TRBJ2-7, with a weak D call TRBD2 (6 bases). The CDR3 consists of 19 residues. In germline, CDR1 is SGHAT, CDR2 FQDESV (reference sequence). V dropped 0 bases and J dropped 2 bases, with 23 bases sitting between them.

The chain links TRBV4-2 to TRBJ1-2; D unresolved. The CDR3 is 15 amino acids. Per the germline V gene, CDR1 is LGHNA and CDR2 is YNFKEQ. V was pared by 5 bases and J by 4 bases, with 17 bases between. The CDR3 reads CASSSKVVDSYGYTF. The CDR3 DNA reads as TGTGCCAGCAGCTCGAAGGTAGTCGATTCCTATGGCTACACCTTC.

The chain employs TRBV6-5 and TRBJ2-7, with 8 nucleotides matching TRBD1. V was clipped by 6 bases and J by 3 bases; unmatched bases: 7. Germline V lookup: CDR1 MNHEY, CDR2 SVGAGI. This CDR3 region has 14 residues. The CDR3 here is CASSRQGIGYEQYF. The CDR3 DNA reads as TGTGCCAGCAGCCGACAGGGGATCGGCTACGAGCAGTACTTC.

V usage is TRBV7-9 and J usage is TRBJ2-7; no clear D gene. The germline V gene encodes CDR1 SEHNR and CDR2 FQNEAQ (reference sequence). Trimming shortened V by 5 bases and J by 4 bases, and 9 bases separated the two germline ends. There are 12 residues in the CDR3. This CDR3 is CASSPSIYEQYF. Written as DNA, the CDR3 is TGTGCCAGCAGCCCGTCAATTTACGAGCAGTACTTC.